The rows below give T cell receptor beta chains drawn from one sample of a study of blood T cell repertoires in COVID-19. Libraries were prepared by immunoSEQ multiplex PCR; TCRdb keeps only in-frame clonotypes and omits some of them. The table shows 200,000 to 250,000 clones, with roughly 90% occurring only once. Material: PBMCs or T cells enriched from blood (not recorded which). Every receptor here comes from a woman between 50 and 59 years old in a cohort exposed to, infected with or recovered from COVID-19 (not recorded which). The CDR3 runs from the conserved cysteine through the conserved F or W. D genes are given only for firm matches. The size field is filled for only some rows; it gives once, few, many or a size class.

NA | NA | TRBJ2-7 | TRBV5-6 | CASSLVAGSRSSYEQYF | TGTGCCAGCAGCTTGGTTGCGGGGTCTAGGTCCTCCTACGAGCAGTACTTC
NA | few | TRBJ2-7 | TRBV6-5 | CASSYGRRGSYEQYF | TGTGCCAGCAGTTACGGGCGCAGGGGCTCCTACGAGCAGTACTTC
TRBD2 | NA | TRBJ2-1 | TRBV19 | CASSFAGGRSYNEQFF | TGTGCCAGTAGTTTCGCGGGGGGCCGATCCTACAATGAGCAGTTCTTC
NA | NA | TRBJ1-5 | TRBV6-2/TRBV6-3 | CASSFLNQPQHF | TGTGCCAGCAGTTTCCTCAATCAGCCCCAGCATTTT
NA | NA | TRBJ2-2 | TRBV11-2 | CASSLTGGSGGELFF | TGTGCCAGCAGCTTGACGGGGGGCAGCGGTGGGGAGCTGTTTTTT
TRBD1 | once | TRBJ2-7 | TRBV19 | CASRARQGSYEQYF | TGTGCCAGTAGAGCAAGACAGGGCTCCTACGAGCAGTACTTC
NA | once | TRBJ1-6 | TRBV5-4 | CASSLAGGLNSPLHF | TGTGCCAGCAGCTTGGCGGGGGGGCTTAATTCACCCCTCCACTTT
NA | NA | TRBJ1-1 | TRBV6-2/TRBV6-3 | CASSYQGHRTEAFF | TGTGCCAGCAGTTATCAGGGGCATAGGACTGAAGCTTTCTTT
TRBD1 | NA | TRBJ1-2 | TRBV4-1 | CASSQASYRGNYGYTF | TGCGCCAGCAGCCAAGCTTCCTACAGGGGGAACTATGGCTACACCTTC
TRBD1 | NA | TRBJ1-6 | TRBV28 | CASSFIGTGGGSPLHF | TGTGCCAGCAGTTTTATCGGGACAGGGGGCGGTTCACCCCTCCACTTT
NA | NA | TRBJ1-5 | TRBV19 | CASSTSGTTTSSSQHF | TGTGCCAGTAGTACTTCCGGGACAACCACTTCTTCGTCCCAGCATTTT
TRBD1 | NA | TRBJ1-2 | TRBV10-3 | CAINRQGGKEGYTF | TGTGCCATCAACAGGCAAGGGGGCAAAGAGGGCTACACCTTC
NA | NA | TRBJ2-1 | TRBV7-3 | CASSLKLANEQFF | TGTGCCAGCAGCTTAAAGTTGGCTAATGAGCAGTTCTTC
NA | NA | TRBJ1-1 | TRBV11-3 | CASSSGVNTEAFF | TGTGCCAGCAGCTCGGGGGTGAACACTGAAGCTTTCTTT
NA | NA | TRBJ2-3 | TRBV4-3 | CASSQDTGGLTDTQYF | TGCGCCAGCAGCCAAGACACCGGGGGGCTGACAGATACGCAGTATTTT
NA | few | TRBJ1-2 | TRBV21-1 | CASRTYRDRRYGYTF | TGTGCCAGCAGGACTTACCGGGACAGGCGCTATGGCTACACCTTC
NA | NA | TRBJ2-1 | TRBV7-2 | CASSLGSGLSSYNEQFF | TGTGCCAGCAGCTTAGGCTCAGGGCTATCCTCCTACAATGAGCAGTTCTTC
TRBD1 | NA | TRBJ1-4 | TRBV19 | CASSGRGQEKLFF | TGTGCCAGTAGTGGCAGGGGGCAGGAAAAACTGTTTTTT
NA | NA | TRBJ1-1 | TRBV29-1 | CSAHTGWRTEAFF | TGCAGCGCTCACACTGGATGGAGAACCGAAGCTTTCTTT
NA | NA | TRBJ1-1 | TRBV11-1 | CASSPPGLGTEAFF | TGTGCCAGCAGCCCCCCCGGACTGGGCACTGAAGCTTTCTTT
NA | NA | TRBJ1-1 | TRBV3-1/TRBV3-2 | CASSQGWASTEAFF | TGTGCCAGCAGCCAAGGGTGGGCGAGCACTGAAGCTTTCTTT
TRBD1 | NA | TRBJ2-1 | TRBV4-1 | CASSQPGQGYNEQFF | TGCGCCAGCAGCCAGCCGGGACAGGGATACAATGAGCAGTTCTTC
TRBD2 | NA | TRBJ2-1 | TRBV24-1 | CATSDNRGGKYNEQFF | TGTGCCACCAGTGACAACCGGGGGGGAAAATACAATGAGCAGTTCTTC
NA | once | TRBJ2-7 | TRBV28 | CASSRVPYEQYF | TGTGCCAGCAGCCGAGTTCCCTACGAGCAGTACTTC
TRBD1 | NA | TRBJ1-2 | TRBV19 | CASSIGLQGQGRYTF | TGTGCCAGTAGTATCGGCTTACAGGGACAGGGGCGCTACACCTTC
NA | once | TRBJ2-7 | TRBV24-1 | CATSDSSRMSYEQYF | TGTGCCACCAGTGACTCTTCTCGTATGTCCTACGAGCAGTACTTC
NA | NA | TRBJ2-1 | TRBV11-3 | CASSPEGDEQFF | TGTGCCAGCAGCCCCGAGGGGGATGAGCAGTTCTTC
NA | NA | TRBJ1-1 | TRBV13 | CASSSGGQGTEAFF | TGTGCCAGCAGCTCCGGGGGGCAGGGCACTGAAGCTTTCTTT
TRBD1 | NA | TRBJ1-5 | TRBV7-7 | CASSLILQGANQPQHF | TGTGCTAGCAGCTTAATTCTACAGGGGGCTAATCAGCCCCAGCATTTT
TRBD2 | NA | TRBJ2-3 | TRBV11-1 | CASSSLAGNTDTQYF | TGTGCCAGCAGCTCTCTAGCGGGGAACACAGATACGCAGTATTTT
TRBD2 | once | TRBJ2-1 | TRBV10-3 | CATQSSGGYNEQFF | TGTGCCACGCAATCTAGCGGGGGTTACAATGAGCAGTTCTTC
NA | NA | TRBJ2-7 | TRBV3-1/TRBV3-2 | CASRNIYEQYF | TGTGCCAGCAGAAACATATACGAGCAGTACTTC
NA | NA | TRBJ1-2 | TRBV7-9 | CADGGSGLLGYTF | TGTGCCGACGGTGGGTCGGGGTTACTTGGCTACACCTTC
TRBD1 | NA | TRBJ2-7 | TRBV29-1 | CSVEKQGTGEQYF | TGCAGCGTTGAAAAACAGGGGACGGGCGAGCAGTACTTC
NA | NA | TRBJ2-7 | TRBV7-9 | CASSLTDRPYEQYF | TGTGCCAGCAGCTTAACAGACAGGCCATACGAGCAGTACTTC
TRBD1 | NA | TRBJ2-1 | TRBV7-2 | CASLQGQYNEQFF | TGTGCCAGCCTACAGGGACAGTACAATGAGCAGTTCTTC
NA | once | TRBJ1-4 | TRBV3-1/TRBV3-2 | CASSLTGFGDEKLFF | TGTGCCAGCAGCCTCACAGGGTTCGGGGATGAAAAACTGTTTTTT
NA | NA | TRBJ1-2 | TRBV5-6 | CASSSTGYGYTF | TGTGCCAGCAGCTCGACAGGTTATGGCTACACCTTC
NA | once | TRBJ2-1 | TRBV6-5 | CASSLRLTSGDEQFF | TGTGCCAGCAGTTTAAGACTAACTTCTGGCGATGAGCAGTTCTTC
TRBD2 | NA | TRBJ2-7 | TRBV29-1 | CSVDRTSGGYEQYF | TGCAGCGTTGACCGGACTAGCGGGGGCTACGAGCAGTACTTC
NA | few | TRBJ2-7 | TRBV5-6 | CASSIPTGRGQYF | TGTGCCAGCAGCATTCCGACAGGCCGTGGGCAGTACTTC
NA | NA | TRBJ1-1 | TRBV2 | CASRLKIGGISPEAFF | TGTGCCAGCAGGCTTAAGATCGGTGGTATTTCCCCTGAAGCTTTCTTT
TRBD1 | NA | TRBJ1-5 | TRBV23-1 | CASSRRGQGAPRGNQPQHF | TGCGCCAGCAGTCGAAGGGGGCAGGGAGCGCCACGCGGCAATCAGCCCCAGCATTTT